This T cell receptor beta chain came from a study of PD-L1 blockade in urothelial cancer. On the study more broadly: Typically, measured as a median, blood samples had 150,000 or so T cells.

PCRs each included synthetic TCR analog templates spiked in. Only in-frame clones appear in the TCRdb table, and some are missing; sequencing was by immunoSEQ multiplex PCR. The repertoire has roughly 100,000 clones, 70% to 90% of them found once; the top ten carry 2% to 2.5%. The length of the CDR3 is 15 residues. Germline lookup yields CDR1 SGHTA and CDR2 FQGNSA. V lost 5 bases, J lost 0 bases, and 14 bases lay in between. The diagnosis in patients was locally advanced or metastatic urothelial carcinoma. The sample in question was PBMCs, obtained around atezolizumab (anti-PD-L1) treatment. The chain links TRBV7-2 to TRBJ2-7, with a possible D match to TRBD1 (6 bases). The sequence derives from a man aged 45-65 years with urothelial cancer. As DNA, the CDR3 is TGTGCCAGCAGCCAGGACAGTTCCCCCTCCTACGAGCAGTACTTC. It specifies CASSQDSSPSYEQYF.